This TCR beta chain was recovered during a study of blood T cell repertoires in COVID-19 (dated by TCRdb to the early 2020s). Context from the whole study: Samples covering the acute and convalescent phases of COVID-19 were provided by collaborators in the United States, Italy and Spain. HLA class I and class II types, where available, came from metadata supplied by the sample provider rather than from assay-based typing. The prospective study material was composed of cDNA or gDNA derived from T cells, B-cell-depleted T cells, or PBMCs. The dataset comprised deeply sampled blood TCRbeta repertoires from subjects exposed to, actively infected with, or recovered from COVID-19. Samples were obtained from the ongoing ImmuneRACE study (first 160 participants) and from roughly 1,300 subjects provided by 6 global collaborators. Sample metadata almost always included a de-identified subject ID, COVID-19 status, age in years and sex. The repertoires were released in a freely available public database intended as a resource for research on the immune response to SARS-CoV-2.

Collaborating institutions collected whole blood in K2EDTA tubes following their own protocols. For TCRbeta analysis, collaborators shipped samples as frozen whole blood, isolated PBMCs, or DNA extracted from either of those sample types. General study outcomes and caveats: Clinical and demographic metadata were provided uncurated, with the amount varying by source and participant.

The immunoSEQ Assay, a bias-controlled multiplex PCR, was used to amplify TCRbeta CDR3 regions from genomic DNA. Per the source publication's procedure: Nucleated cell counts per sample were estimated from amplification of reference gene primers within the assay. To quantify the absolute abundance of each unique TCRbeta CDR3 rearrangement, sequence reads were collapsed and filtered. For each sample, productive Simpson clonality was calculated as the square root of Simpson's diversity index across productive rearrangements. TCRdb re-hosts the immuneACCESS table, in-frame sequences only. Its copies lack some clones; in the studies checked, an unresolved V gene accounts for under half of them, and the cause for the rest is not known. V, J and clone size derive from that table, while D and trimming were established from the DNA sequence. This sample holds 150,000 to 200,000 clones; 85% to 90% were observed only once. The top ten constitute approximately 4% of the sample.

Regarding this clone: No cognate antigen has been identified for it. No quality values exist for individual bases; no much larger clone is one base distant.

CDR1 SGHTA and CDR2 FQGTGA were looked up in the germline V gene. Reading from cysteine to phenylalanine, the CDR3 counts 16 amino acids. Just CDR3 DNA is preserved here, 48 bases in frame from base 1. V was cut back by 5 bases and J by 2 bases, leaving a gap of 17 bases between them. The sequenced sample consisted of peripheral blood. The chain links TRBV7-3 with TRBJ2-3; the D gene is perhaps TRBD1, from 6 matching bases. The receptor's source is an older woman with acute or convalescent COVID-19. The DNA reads TGTGCCAGCAGCCCCTACGGTGGGGGCGTCACAGATACGCAGTATTTT. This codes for CASSPYGGGVTDTQYF. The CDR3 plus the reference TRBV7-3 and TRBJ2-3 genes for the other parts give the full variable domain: GAGVSQTPSNKVTEKGKYVELRCDPISGHTALYWYRQSLGQGPEFLIYFQGTGAADDSGLPNDRFFAVRPEGSVSTLKIQRTERGDSAVYLCASSPYGGGVTDTQYFGPGTRLTVL.